The source of this T cell receptor (beta chain) is a study of neoadjuvant anti-PD-1 for oral cavity cancer. Whole-study context: Most patients had three to four biweekly doses of 3 mg/kg nivolumab before resection.

V gave up 6 bases and J gave up 6 bases, with 9 bases separating them. In germline, CDR1 is SGHTA, CDR2 FQGNSA. This CDR3 is built from 12 residues. Data came from immunoSEQ multiplex PCR; TCRdb stores just in-frame clones and leaves some out. This sample has approximately 37,000 clones, with approximately 87% found just once. The receptor was isolated from a person aged 35 to 85 with oral cavity squamous cell carcinoma. The specimen comprised PBMCs, sampled before nivolumab (anti-PD-1) treatment. This rearrangement joins TRBV7-2 to TRBJ2-1; D is uncertain. The CDR3 reads CASRILVNEQFF. The DNA for the CDR3 is TGTGCCAGCAGAATTTTGGTCAATGAGCAGTTCTTC.